The 32 T cell receptor beta chains reported below all come from one sample, sequenced in a study of OX40 agonist ivuxolimab in advanced cancers. Profiled with immunoSEQ multiplex PCR; TCRdb holds only in-frame clones, not every one. The table includes around 30,000 clones, 70% to 90% detected once. Specimen: CD4+ or CD8+ T cells sorted from blood, collected in a trial of the OX40 agonist ivuxolimab. The origin of the receptors is an adult with an advanced solid tumor such as melanoma, head and neck, liver or kidney cancer.

This clone was seen a single time. V and J are TRBV5-1 and TRBJ2-1, with 12 positions matching TRBD2. The CDR3 is 18 residues long. Germline assignment: CDR1 SGHRS and CDR2 YFSETQ. The V segment lost 4 bases and the J segment 3 bases; nucleotides outside the gene matches: 11. The CDR3 coding sequence is TGCGCCAGCAGCAGGACCGGGACTAGCGGGCCGGTCTACAATGAGCAGTTCTTC. Protein: CASSRTGTSGPVYNEQFF.

The chain has TRBV2 and TRBJ1-1, with a tentative D call TRBD1 (5 bases). Germline CDR1 reads SNHLY; CDR2 reads FYNNEI. The CDR3 extends over 12 amino acids. V dropped 10 bases and J dropped 4 bases, with 13 bases sitting between them. Here the CDR3 DNA reads TGTGCCACGGGTGGGGGGGGCACTGAAGCTTTCTTT. Translation gives CATGGGGTEAFF.

This chain uses TRBV7-9 with TRBJ2-3; perhaps TRBD1 as D (6 bases). The length of the CDR3 is 13 residues. V gave up 9 bases and J gave up 3 bases, with 13 bases separating them. Per the germline V gene, CDR1 is SEHNR and CDR2 is FQNEAQ (reference sequence). This CDR3 reads CASTGQKTDTQYF. The CDR3 DNA follows: TGTGCCAGTACAGGACAGAAGACAGATACGCAGTATTTT.

This clone appeared a few times. V usage is TRBV27 and J usage is TRBJ2-1; 11 bases fit TRBD1. The V segment lost 1 base and the J segment 7 bases; nucleotides outside the gene matches: 3. Germline CDR1 reads MNHEY; CDR2 reads SMNVEV (reference sequence). This CDR3 contains 15 residues. In DNA form, the CDR3 reads TGTGCCAGCAGTTTATGGACAGGGGGCGGGAATGAGCAGTTCTTC. Amino acid sequence: CASSLWTGGGNEQFF.

The chain joins TRBV15 to TRBJ2-2, with D perhaps matching TRBD2 (6 bases). Trimming removed 3 bases from V and 2 bases from J, with 13 bases in between. The CDR3 sequence is 16 residues long. From germline, CDR1 is LNHNV and CDR2 YYDKDF (reference sequence). CDR3: CATSSTRLDNTGELFF. The CDR3 coding sequence is TGTGCCACCAGCAGTACCCGACTAGATAACACCGGGGAGCTGTTTTTT.

The CDR3 is CASSLVLAGEQYF. The CDR3 DNA sequence: TGTGCCAGCAGCTTAGTACTAGCGGGGGAGCAGTACTTC. The rearrangement links TRBV11-2 to TRBJ2-5; 11 bases line up with TRBD2. The CDR3 contains 13 residues. Germline CDR1 SGHAT, CDR2 FQNNGV. V shed 1 base, J shed 11 bases, and the junction held 3 bases outside the gene matches.

V is TRBV15 and J is TRBJ2-1; D is uncertain. The V end lost 7 bases, the J end lost 6 bases, and 13 bases lay between the germline ends. Germline CDR1 is LNHNV and CDR2 is YYDKDF (reference sequence). The CDR3 loop spans 13 amino acids. The CDR3 reads CATMPSSGNEQFF. CDR3 nucleotide sequence: TGTGCCACCATGCCGTCTTCCGGCAATGAGCAGTTCTTC.

In its sample, this clone was seen once. The J gene is TRBJ2-1, the V gene TRBV11-2; the match to TRBD2 covers 11 bases. The CDR3 has 14 amino acids. V shed 2 bases and J 7 bases; nucleotides not matched to a gene: 1. The germline CDR1 and CDR2 sequences are SGHAT and FQNNGV. CDR3 amino acids: CASSLTSGRNEQFF. In DNA, the CDR3 is TGTGCCAGCAGCTTAACTAGCGGGAGAAATGAGCAGTTCTTC. Looking up the rest from reference TRBV11-2 and TRBJ2-1 gives the full variable domain: EAGVAQSPRYKIIEKRQSVAFWCNPISGHATLYWYQQILGQGPKLLIQFQNNGVVDDSQLPKDRFSAERLKGVDSTLKIQPAKLEDSAVYLCASSLTSGRNEQFFGPGTRLTVL.

This clone has only a few counts. The chain has TRBV11-2 and TRBJ2-7; possibly TRBD1 for D (6 bases). The CDR3 runs to 15 residues. The V end was cut by 5 bases, the J end by 2 bases, with 16 bases between. From germline, CDR1 is SGHAT and CDR2 FQNNGV. CDR3 residues: CASSPEGQGTYEQYF. Written as DNA, the CDR3 is TGTGCCAGCAGCCCCGAAGGGCAGGGGACCTACGAGCAGTACTTC.

This clone came up a few times. The V call is TRBV9, the J call TRBJ2-1; the match to TRBD2 covers 7 bases. The V segment lost 0 bases and the J segment 0 bases; nucleotides outside the gene matches: 9. Germline values: CDR1 SGDLS, CDR2 YYNGEE. The CDR3 loop spans 18 amino acids. CDR3 bases: TGTGCCAGCAGCGTAGAGGGATTGGCTAGCGGCTCCTACAATGAGCAGTTCTTC. This gives the protein CASSVEGLASGSYNEQFF.

The chain has TRBV7-9 and TRBJ2-1, with TRBD2 matching over 7 bases. Per germline, CDR1 SEHNR and CDR2 FQNEAQ (reference sequence). CDR3 length: 17 amino acids. V was pared by 1 base and J by 2 bases, with 8 bases of the junction left unmatched. As DNA, the CDR3 is TGTGCCAGCAGCTTAGTAACTAGCGCAACCGCCTACAATGAGCAGTTCTTC. Protein sequence: CASSLVTSATAYNEQFF. Full variable domain (missing parts from reference TRBV7-9 and TRBJ2-1): DTGVSQNPRHKITKRGQNVTFRCDPISEHNRLYWYRQTLGQGPEFLTYFQNEAQLEKSRLLSDRFSAERPKGSFSTLEIQRTEQGDSAMYLCASSLVTSATAYNEQFFGPGTRLTVL.

In DNA form, the CDR3 reads TGTGCCAGCTCCCCGAACATGAGAGAGACCCAGTACTTC. This codes for CASSPNMRETQYF. The genes are TRBV6-5 and TRBJ2-5, with D unclear. V shed 8 bases and J shed 4 bases, with 14 bases lying between them. CDR1 is MNHEY, CDR2 SVGAGI, per germline. The CDR3 runs 13 residues.

CDR3 coding DNA: TGTGCCACCAGCCCCCGGGGGCCCGGCTACAATGAGCAGTTCTTC. As protein: CATSPRGPGYNEQFF. This chain joins TRBV2 and TRBJ2-1; either TRBD1 or TRBD2 may fit D (6 bases each). Looked up from germline, CDR1 is SNHLY and CDR2 is FYNNEI. Trimming left V 10 bases short and J 3 bases short, with 19 bases between. The CDR3 is 15 amino acids.

The chain employs TRBV14 and TRBJ2-1, with D perhaps being TRBD1 or TRBD2 (5 bases each). This CDR3 comprises 20 residues. Germline values: CDR1 SGHDN, CDR2 FVKESK. V gave up 0 bases and J gave up 1 base, with 22 bases separating them. The CDR3 spells CASSQDRVFRGDESYNEQFF. DNA for the CDR3: TGTGCCAGCAGCCAAGACAGGGTATTTAGAGGGGACGAGTCCTACAATGAGCAGTTCTTC. Full variable domain (missing parts from reference TRBV14 and TRBJ2-1): EAGVTQFPSHSVIEKGQTVTLRCDPISGHDNLYWYRRVMGKEIKFLLHFVKESKQDESGMPNNRFLAERTGGTYSTLKVQPAELEDSGVYFCASSQDRVFRGDESYNEQFFGPGTRLTVL.

The chain joins TRBV27 to TRBJ1-2, with a tentative D call TRBD1 (5 bases). This CDR3 is built from 13 residues. Trimming cost V 3 bases and J 5 bases, with 10 bases left between them. In germline, CDR1 is MNHEY, CDR2 SMNVEV (reference sequence). CDR3 nucleotide sequence: TGTGCCAGCAGTTTGAGGCAGGGATATGGCTACACCTTC. It codes for CASSLRQGYGYTF.

The chain links TRBV9 to TRBJ2-5; no clear D. Between the trimmed V and J ends, which lost 0 bases and 4 bases, there was a span of 19 bases. The CDR3 runs 17 residues. CDR1 and CDR2 (germline): SGDLS, YYNGEE. The CDR3 DNA reads TGTGCCAGCAGCGTAGCTACGTGGGCGCTCCTGAGAGAGACCCAGTACTTC. This sequence encodes CASSVATWALLRETQYF.

The V and J genes are TRBV30 and TRBJ2-2; TRBD1 matches 7 bases. With V trimmed by 1 base and J by 6 bases, 2 bases remained unmatched. The CDR3 sequence is 13 residues long. CDR1 is GTSNPN, CDR2 SVGIG, per germline (reference sequence). CDR3 region: CAWSDRGPGELFF. The CDR3 DNA reads TGTGCCTGGAGTGACAGGGGCCCCGGGGAGCTGTTTTTT.

The rearrangement joins TRBV5-6 to TRBJ1-1, with D uncertain. Germline V gives CDR1 SGHDT, CDR2 YYEEEE. V was pared by 1 base and J by 2 bases, with 3 bases between. This CDR3 region has 12 residues. The DNA of the CDR3 is TGTGCCAGCAGCTTGATAAACACTGAAGCTTTCTTT. As protein: CASSLINTEAFF.

The chain joins TRBV27 to TRBJ2-2; the D gene is possibly TRBD1 (5 bases). Germline loops: CDR1 MNHEY, CDR2 SMNVEV (reference sequence). The V end lost 6 bases, the J end lost 1 base, and 9 bases lay between the germline ends. This CDR3 is built from 14 residues. The CDR3 sequence: CASSTGLNTGELFF. The CDR3 bases are TGTGCCAGCAGCACAGGCCTGAACACCGGGGAGCTGTTTTTT.

This CDR3 is CASSLNRETQYF. The CDR3, as DNA: TGTGCCAGCAGCTTAAACCGGGAGACCCAGTACTTC. V and J are TRBV7-9 and TRBJ2-5, with no clear D. The V gene lost 2 bases and the J gene lost 5 bases, with 6 bases spanning the gap. The germline V gene has CDR1 SEHNR and CDR2 FQNEAQ (reference sequence). This CDR3 is 12 amino acids long.

The rearrangement links TRBV6-8 to TRBJ2-3, with 8 bases fitting TRBD1. The CDR3 has 15 residues. J gave up 1 base and V 10 bases, and 10 bases lay outside the gene matches. CDR1 is MNHGY, CDR2 SAAAGT, per germline. CDR3 sequence: CAKGQGRKGTDTQYF. Written as DNA, the CDR3 is TGTGCCAAAGGACAGGGTAGAAAGGGCACAGATACGCAGTATTTT.

The rearrangement uses TRBV6-6 and TRBJ2-7, with no clear D. V was shortened by 6 bases and J by 2 bases, with 14 bases between the two germline ends. CDR1 MNHNY and CDR2 SVGAGI come from the germline V gene (reference sequence). This CDR3 is built from 14 residues. CDR3 in amino acids: CASRSAGSTYEQYF. DNA of the CDR3: TGTGCCAGCAGATCTGCTGGCAGCACCTACGAGCAGTACTTC.

The chain employs TRBV9 and TRBJ2-1, with 9 bases that match TRBD2. CDR1 SGDLS and CDR2 YYNGEE come from the germline V gene. The CDR3 spans 19 residues. With V trimmed by 2 bases and J by 5 bases, 17 bases remained unmatched. CDR3: CASSVRETSGVGGDNEQFF. CDR3 in DNA: TGTGCCAGCAGCGTTAGGGAGACTAGCGGAGTCGGGGGGGACAATGAGCAGTTCTTC.

This clone was detected only a few times. The gene calls are TRBV27 and TRBJ2-3; 14 positions match TRBD2. The CDR3 extends over 16 amino acids. Germline trimming cut 4 bases from V and 3 bases from J; bases unmatched to any gene: 3. Germline CDR1 MNHEY, CDR2 SMNVEV (reference sequence). The CDR3 loop reads CASSSRTSGRTDTQYF. The CDR3 bases are TGTGCCAGCAGTTCCCGGACTAGCGGGAGGACAGATACGCAGTATTTT.

The chain employs TRBV5-6 and TRBJ2-1, with unresolved D. CDR1 and CDR2 from the germline V gene are SGHDT and YYEEEE. Trimming left V 2 bases short and J 0 bases short, with 9 bases between. CDR3 length equals 15 residues. The chain's CDR3 is CASSFAFYSYNEQFF. For the CDR3, the DNA is TGTGCCAGCAGCTTCGCTTTCTACTCCTACAATGAGCAGTTCTTC.

The V gene is TRBV7-2, the J gene TRBJ2-7; TRBD2 matches at 7 bases. Germline CDR1 is SGHTA and CDR2 is FQGNSA. The CDR3 has 14 residues. V trimming: 5 bases; J trimming: 3 bases; junction bases outside the gene matches: 7. CDR3 nucleotides: TGTGCCAGCAGCCCCGCGTCTAGCGGCTACGAGCAGTACTTC. Translated: CASSPASSGYEQYF.

The chain couples TRBV27 to TRBJ1-6; D unclear. Germline V gene data show CDR1 as MNHEY and CDR2 as SMNVEV (reference sequence). Trimming left V 2 bases short and J 0 bases short, with 11 bases between. The length of the CDR3 is 17 residues. As DNA, the CDR3 is TGTGCCAGCAGTTTAGAGCAGACTAGCTCCTATAATTCACCCCTCCACTTT. Its translation is CASSLEQTSSYNSPLHF.

This clone was seen a handful of times. V and J are TRBV6-6 and TRBJ2-3; no reliable D call. Germline V lookup: CDR1 MNHNY, CDR2 SVGAGI (reference sequence). The CDR3 is 12 residues long. V lost 2 bases and J 8 bases, leaving 8 bases between the germline ends. CDR3 protein: CASSYEAITQYF. The CDR3 coding sequence is TGTGCCAGCAGTTACGAAGCTATTACGCAGTATTTT.

The rearrangement joins TRBV5-1 to TRBJ1-2; D possibly corresponds to TRBD1 (6 bases). Germline loops: CDR1 SGHRS, CDR2 YFSETQ. The CDR3 totals 16 residues. V was shortened by 2 bases and J by 6 bases, with 20 bases between the two germline ends. DNA for the CDR3: TGCGCCAGCAGCTTCCTCCCCGGGGGGGCGGGCGATGGCTACACCTTC. This gives the protein CASSFLPGGAGDGYTF.

The rearrangement uses TRBV7-2 and TRBJ2-7, with D possibly matching TRBD2 (5 bases). CDR1 is SGHTA and CDR2 is FQGNSA in the germline V gene. The CDR3 loop spans 15 amino acids. V lost 3 bases and J lost 2, with 14 bases in between. The CDR3 DNA is TGTGCCAGCAGCTTGAACGGGAACCTTCCCTACGAGCAGTACTTC. It yields the protein CASSLNGNLPYEQYF.

The V call is TRBV27, the J call TRBJ1-1; D may be TRBD1 (6 bases). The CDR3 has 14 residues. V lost 1 base and J lost 7, with 13 bases in between. CDR1 and CDR2 from the germline V gene are MNHEY and SMNVEV (reference sequence). This chain's CDR3 is CASSLYRDTDEAFF. The CDR3 DNA reads TGTGCCAGCAGTTTATACCGGGACACCGATGAAGCTTTCTTT.

The chain employs TRBV9 and TRBJ2-5; the D gene is possibly TRBD2 (5 bases). V was pared by 2 bases and J by 1 base, with 9 bases between. Looked up from germline, CDR1 is SGDLS and CDR2 is YYNGEE. There are 14 residues in the CDR3. This CDR3 reads CASSVGGSQETQYF. The CDR3 coding sequence is TGTGCCAGCAGCGTCGGCGGGTCCCAAGAGACCCAGTACTTC.